This TCR beta chain comes out of a study of CD8 T cells in ankylosing spondylitis. Germline CDR1 reads LGHNA; CDR2 reads YNFKEQ. The V gene end was trimmed by 3 bases and the J gene end by 2 bases; junction bases not matched to a gene: 3. This CDR3 has 15 amino acids. Quantitative molecular-barcoded 5'-RACE generated the TCR beta libraries. From the 5' RACE reads, TCRdb called clonotypes with MiXCR, one entry per CDR3 protein. The sample has about 840,000 distinct CDR3 sequences, 10% to 15% seen once. General study findings and limits: A TCR beta motif of several highly homologous variants seemed to mark ankylosing spondylitis blood. Reports of some motif variants in reactive arthritis synovial fluid and blood predate this one.

This clonotype was seen a few times. What it binds is not known. The sequencing input was blood, either unsorted or a sorted T cell fraction (not recorded which). The chain combines TRBV4-2 with TRBJ2-4, with TRBD2 matching over 8 bases. This TCR was sampled from a male donor with ankylosing spondylitis. CDR3 DNA sequence: TGTGCCAGCAGCCAGAGCGGGGGAACCAAAAACATTCAGTACTTC. This translates into CASSQSGGTKNIQYF.